This T cell receptor beta chain was captured by sequencing in a study of tumor-infiltrating lymphocytes in primary liver carcinoma. Study-wide findings and caveats: Tumor samples exhibited a significantly greater top-250-clone fraction than blood samples (p = 0.039).

About this clonotype: No antigen is known for it. A junction end diverges from the germline sequence, so it may reflect a read error.

The germline V gene has CDR1 MDHEN and CDR2 SYDVKM. CDR3 length equals 15 residues. The study extracted blood RNA from unsorted whole blood and also extracted germline DNA. Total RNA (around 510 ng) served as template for TCR beta cDNA synthesis primed by a constant-region primer. Three nested multiplex PCR rounds, a slightly modified ARM-PCR, produced the libraries for TCR beta. The opening two PCR rounds, roughly 11 cycles each, paired TRBV1-TRBV30 forward primers with a C-beta reverse primer. Each CDR3 protein is one row after TCRdb ran MiXCR on the multiplex PCR reads. Of 300,000 to 400,000 distinct CDR3 sequences in the sample, almost 65% were seen once.

This TCR was sampled from a man in his forties or fifties with primary liver carcinoma and hepatitis B virus infection. The sequenced material came from peripheral blood. The chain combines TRBV28 with TRBJ2-1; 11 bases line up with TRBD2. CDR3 coding DNA: TGTGTCAGCAACCGACTGACTAGCGGGAATAATGAGCAGTTCTTC. Encoded protein: CVSNRLTSGNNEQFF.